This T cell receptor (beta chain) originates from a study of shared clonotypes between healthy human individuals. Study outcomes and limitations: Larger richness was generally estimated for naive than memory subsets.

Trimming shortened V by 2 bases and J by 4 bases, and 8 bases separated the two germline ends. The CDR3 runs to 13 residues. Germline CDR1 and CDR2: SEHNR and FQNEAQ (reference sequence). Concerning this clone: Antigen: not known.

A deep-level run was used for the assay. The data were produced by immunoSEQ multiplex PCR, yet TCRdb's version contains in-frame clones alone and is incomplete. Counted here are some 500,000 clones, about 96% occurring once; the ten biggest clones make up about 0.059%. The genes are TRBV7-9 and TRBJ1-2; tentatively, D is TRBD1 (6 bases). Sequenced sample: naive CD4+ T cells sorted from blood. Subset in this sample: CD45RA+ positively selected. This receptor was obtained from a woman aged 25 to 39 in good health. Here the CDR3 DNA reads TGTGCCAGCAGCTTAACAGGGCCCTATGGCTACACCTTC. This sequence encodes CASSLTGPYGYTF.